This T cell receptor (beta chain) stems from a study of blood T cell repertoires in COVID-19. Study-level background: PBMCs, B-cell-depleted T cells, or T cells were the source of the cDNA or gDNA that made up the material.

Looked up from germline, CDR1 is MDHEN and CDR2 is SYDVKM. With 6 bases clipped from V and 5 bases from J, the junction kept 7 bases outside the gene matches. The CDR3 has 14 amino acids. Original processing notes: Estimated nucleated cell counts came from reference gene primer amplification. Produced via immunoSEQ multiplex PCR; TCRdb's table is partial and in-frame only. Clone size and the V and J calls come from that table; the DNA yielded D and trimming. The sample lists fewer than 600,000 clones; roughly nine tenths were seen once. In Seattle, patients joined the study during active infection and were tracked longitudinally.

This clonotype was sampled from a man between 18 and 29 years old with COVID-19, enrolled during active disease. The chain carries TRBV28 and TRBJ1-5; 7 positions agree with TRBD1. The sample taken for sequencing was peripheral blood. CDR3 nucleotide sequence: TGTGCCAGCAGACCATGGACAGGTCATCAGCCCCAGCATTTT. It encodes CASRPWTGHQPQHF.